This T cell receptor (beta chain) is drawn from a study of cytomegalovirus exposure and HLA in healthy donors. Study findings and constraints: Owing to their indistinguishability, certain V segments, notably TRBV6-2 and TRBV6-3, were excluded.

A note on this clone: Its antigen is not known.

CDR3 length: 17 residues. Germline V gives CDR1 SGHRS, CDR2 YFSETQ. Trimming stripped 0 bases from V and 2 bases from J, with 18 bases between. The PCR contained 60 Vbeta and 13 Jbeta primers. Measured with immunoSEQ multiplex PCR; TCRdb has only the in-frame clones, and not every one. Here the sample spans more than 95,000 clones, just under 80% being singletons. This clonotype originated in a man aged 25 to 45 in good health and CMV-seronegative. Sequencing was done on a sample of PBMCs. The chain employs TRBV5-1 and TRBJ2-7; possibly TRBD1 for D (6 bases). The CDR3 nucleotides read TGCGCCAGCAGCTTGGGGGTTTTGGACACAGGGCCCTACGAGCAGTACTTC. It is translated as CASSLGVLDTGPYEQYF. Filled out from reference TRBV5-1 and TRBJ2-7, the complete variable domain reads KAGVTQTPRYLIKTRGQQVTLSCSPISGHRSVSWYQQTPGQGLQFLFEYFSETQRNKGNFPGRFSGRQFSNSRSEMNVSTLELGDSALYLCASSLGVLDTGPYEQYFGPGTRLTVT.